These 15 T cell receptor beta chains originate from one sample sequenced in a study of neurological immune-mediated disorders. TCRdb independently ran MiXCR on the 5' RACE reads; one entry per CDR3 protein. This sample yields 85,000 to 90,000 distinct CDR3 sequences, of which under 4.5% are seen a single time; 2.5% to 3% belongs to the top ten. Sequencing was carried out using PBMCs. These receptors were obtained from a woman aged 45-59 years with multiple sclerosis.

This clonotype was picked up many times. The chain carries TRBV5-1 and TRBJ2-1; 7 bases agree with TRBD1. Looked up from germline, CDR1 is SGHRS and CDR2 is YFSETQ. J lost 9 bases, V lost 4 bases, and 7 bases had no gene match. The CDR3 is 13 residues long. The CDR3 bases are TGCGCCAGCAGCGGACAGGTAGGGGGTGAGCAGTTCTTC. This sequence encodes CASSGQVGGEQFF.

This clonotype has at least ten counts. The chain links TRBV29-1 to TRBJ2-1; 12 bases map to TRBD2. Germline V lookup: CDR1 SQVTM, CDR2 ANQGSEA. The CDR3 covers 14 residues. The V segment lost 6 bases and the J segment 6 bases; nucleotides outside the gene matches: 6. The CDR3 sequence is CSVSTSGGPNEQFF. The CDR3 region has the DNA TGCAGCGTCTCGACTAGCGGGGGACCCAATGAGCAGTTCTTC.

This clonotype was found many times. The V call is TRBV10-3, the J call TRBJ2-1; a possible D gene is TRBD2 (5 bases). The CDR3 totals 17 residues. V was shortened by 4 bases and J by 8 bases, with 24 bases between the two germline ends. The germline CDR1 and CDR2 sequences are ENHRY and SYGVKD. Here the CDR3 reads CAISGSGSASIGDEQFF. CDR3 nucleotide sequence: TGTGCCATCAGTGGATCGGGATCAGCTAGCATTGGGGATGAGCAGTTCTTC.

At least ten counts were recorded for this clonotype. The genes are TRBV9 and TRBJ2-3; D may correspond to TRBD1 or TRBD2 (5 bases each). V lost 3 bases, J lost 6 bases, and 17 bases lay in between. Germline loops: CDR1 SGDLS, CDR2 YYNGEE. CDR3 length: 15 residues. The CDR3 loop is CASSAGTGRSDTQYF. The CDR3 DNA sequence: TGTGCCAGCAGCGCGGGGACGGGCCGAAGCGATACGCAGTATTTT.

This clonotype showed up many times. The chain uses TRBV15 and TRBJ1-4; D remains unclear. Trimming stripped 1 base from V and 1 base from J, with 7 bases between. The CDR3 totals 15 residues. Germline-derived CDR1 and CDR2 are LNHNV and YYDKDF (reference sequence). CDR3 in amino acids: CATSRVGRTNEKLFF. The CDR3 nucleotides read TGTGCCACCAGCAGAGTGGGGAGAACTAATGAAAAACTGTTTTTT.

The chain employs TRBV18 and TRBJ2-5; D possibly corresponds to TRBD2 (5 bases). The CDR3 spans 13 residues. Germline CDR1 and CDR2: KGHSH and LQKENI. Deletions cut 5 bases from V and 2 bases from J, with 9 bases between. DNA of the CDR3: TGTGCCAGCTCATCCACTAGACAAGAGACCCAGTACTTC. This gives the protein CASSSTRQETQYF.

This clonotype was seen repeatedly, ten times or more. The chain combines TRBV20-1 with TRBJ2-6; no reliable D call. V lost 3 bases and J lost 0, with 6 bases in between. The CDR3 has 14 residues. Germline CDR1 is DFQATT and CDR2 is SNEGSKA (reference sequence). The CDR3, as DNA: TGCAGTGCTAGCCTCCACTCTGGGGCCAACGTCCTGACTTTC. This codes for CSASLHSGANVLTF.

This clonotype was counted many times. The chain carries TRBV7-9 and TRBJ2-7; 7 nucleotides align to TRBD1. The CDR3 is made up of 11 amino acids. The germline V gene has CDR1 SEHNR and CDR2 FQNEAQ (reference sequence). Trimming at V came to 8 bases and at J to 6 bases, leaving 4 bases not matched to a gene. CDR3 coding DNA: TGTGCCAGCCAGGGGGAAGGCGAGCAGTACTTC. Its protein is CASQGEGEQYF.

Many counts were recorded for this clonotype. The chain combines TRBV6-2 or TRBV6-3 with TRBJ1-1; 8 bases agree with TRBD1. Germline V gene lookup returns CDR1 MNHEY and CDR2 SVGEGT. The V gene end was trimmed by 7 bases and the J gene end by 11 bases; junction bases not matched to a gene: 12. This CDR3 spans 13 amino acids. The CDR3 DNA follows: TGTGCCAGCATCACAAGGGACAGGCTGCAGGCTTTCTTT. Encoded protein: CASITRDRLQAFF.

This clonotype was recorded at least ten times. The chain has TRBV5-1 and TRBJ2-2, with D perhaps TRBD1 (5 bases). In germline, CDR1 is SGHRS, CDR2 YFSETQ. CDR3 size: 15 residues. V shed 0 bases and J shed 4 bases, with 10 bases lying between them. The chain's CDR3 is CASSLEVGATGELFF. The CDR3 DNA reads as TGCGCCAGCAGCTTGGAAGTAGGGGCCACCGGGGAGCTGTTTTTT.

This clonotype was found many times. The chain links TRBV10-3 to TRBJ2-1; 9 bases are a match to TRBD1. Germline V lookup: CDR1 ENHRY, CDR2 SYGVKD. This CDR3 is 15 amino acids long. V dropped 10 bases and J dropped 2; count of bases not matched to a gene: 9. The chain's CDR3 is CATRDRGETYNEQFF. For the CDR3, the DNA is TGTGCCACTCGCGACAGGGGGGAGACCTACAATGAGCAGTTCTTC.

This clonotype was detected ten times or more. This sequence joins TRBV10-3 and TRBJ2-7; 12 bases map to TRBD1. The CDR3 extends over 14 amino acids. Trimming at V came to 6 bases and at J to 5 bases, leaving 5 bases not matched to a gene. Germline CDR1 reads ENHRY; CDR2 reads SYGVKD. In DNA, the CDR3 is TGTGCCATCAGCTGGGGACAGGGGGCTAACGAGCAGTACTTC. Encoded protein: CAISWGQGANEQYF.

The table lists this clonotype with many counts. The CDR3 DNA reads TGTGCCAGCAGCCCATTTCAGGGAAGCACAGATACGCAGTATTTT. Translating it yields CASSPFQGSTDTQYF. This chain links TRBV9 with TRBJ2-3, with TRBD1 as a possible D gene (5 bases). Germline V gene sequence: CDR1 SGDLS, CDR2 YYNGEE. The V and J ends lost 4 bases and 0 bases respectively, with 12 bases between them. The length of the CDR3 is 15 residues.

Many counts were recorded for this clonotype. The chain recombines TRBV5-1 with TRBJ2-7, with 9 bases that match TRBD1. The CDR3 is 14 amino acids. The V segment lost 3 bases and the J segment 3 bases; nucleotides outside the gene matches: 4. Germline values: CDR1 SGHRS, CDR2 YFSETQ. CDR3 in DNA: TGCGCCAGCAGCTCCTGGACAGGGGACTACGAGCAGTACTTC. Protein product: CASSSWTGDYEQYF.

This clonotype has ten or more counts. V and J are TRBV10-3 and TRBJ2-1; D call uncertain. Trimming removed 4 bases at V and 15 bases at J, with 16 bases between. This CDR3 spans 12 amino acids. Germline-derived CDR1 and CDR2 are ENHRY and SYGVKD. The CDR3 DNA reads as TGTGCCATCAGTGTGGACCTGGCAGTTCGGTTCTTC. Its translation: CAISVDLAVRFF.